This TCR beta chain was recorded in a study of CD8 T cells in ankylosing spondylitis. The authors made TCR beta libraries by quantitative 5'-RACE with molecular barcodes. TCRdb passed the 5' RACE reads through MiXCR, listing each CDR3 protein once. There are roughly 470,000 distinct CDR3 sequences in the sample; roughly 26% occur only once, and approximately 1% lies in the top ten. Per the germline V gene, CDR1 is KGHDR and CDR2 is SFDVKD. V trimming: 4 bases; J trimming: 4 bases; junction bases outside the gene matches: 8. This CDR3 comprises 16 residues. To note about this clonotype: The antigen remains undetermined.

Study findings and constraints: For ankylosing spondylitis blood, a TCR beta motif of several highly homologous variants appeared characteristic. Peripheral blood held disease-linked clones only at relatively low frequency, and these were CD8+. Some of these motif variants have turned up before, in reports on reactive arthritis synovial fluid and blood. The authors reported significant enrichment of disease-linked clones in matched ankylosing spondylitis synovial fluid.

What was sequenced was blood, either unsorted or a sorted T cell fraction (not recorded which). The sequence came from a male donor with ankylosing spondylitis. J is TRBJ2-7 and V is TRBV24-1, with 11 nucleotides matching TRBD2. CDR3 amino acids: CATSDPKGTSGYEQYF. CDR3 sequence (DNA): TGTGCCACCAGTGACCCGAAGGGGACTAGCGGATACGAGCAGTACTTC.